Shown below are 14 T cell receptor beta chains from a single sample sequenced in a study of shared clonotypes between healthy human individuals. CD45RO-negative, CCR7-positively selected cells formed the naive CD8 fraction, excluding terminally differentiated effector memory CD45RA+ cells. Libraries were prepared by immunoSEQ multiplex PCR; TCRdb keeps only in-frame clonotypes and omits some of them. The table includes roughly 2,000,000 clones, roughly 94% detected once. The sample taken for sequencing was naive CD8+ T cells sorted from blood. These receptor sequences come from a man aged 18 to 30 in good health.

The rearrangement joins TRBV19 to TRBJ2-7; the match to TRBD2 covers 12 bases. The length of the CDR3 is 16 residues. CDR1 is LNHDA, CDR2 SQIVND, per germline (reference sequence). With V trimmed by 5 bases and J by 5 bases, 10 bases remained unmatched. Here the CDR3 DNA reads TGTGCCAGTAGTCCCCTAGCGGGAGGGTTTCAGGACGAGCAGTACTTC. Its protein product is CASSPLAGGFQDEQYF.

This chain connects TRBV29-1 to TRBJ2-2, with 7 bases matching TRBD2. CDR1 is SQVTM, CDR2 ANQGSEA, per germline. V lost 4 bases and J lost 6; bases outside the gene matches: 2. The CDR3 covers 12 residues. The CDR3 DNA follows: TGCAGCGTTGGGGAGGGACCCGGGGAGCTGTTTTTT. This sequence encodes CSVGEGPGELFF.

The chain combines TRBV27 with TRBJ2-3, with unresolved D. Germline CDR1 is MNHEY and CDR2 is SMNVEV (reference sequence). CDR3 length: 14 amino acids. Trimming stripped 5 bases from V and 0 bases from J, with 9 bases between. CDR3: CASSPQWSTDTQYF. CDR3 bases: TGTGCCAGCAGTCCACAATGGAGCACAGATACGCAGTATTTT.

The genes are TRBV7-9 and TRBJ2-7, with 12 positions matching TRBD2. This CDR3 spans 17 amino acids. CDR1 and CDR2 (germline): SEHNR, FQNEAQ (reference sequence). V lost 4 bases to trimming and J lost 0 bases; unmatched junction nucleotides: 7. CDR3 protein: CASSSRLAGEHSYEQYF. The DNA for the CDR3 is TGTGCCAGCAGCTCTAGACTAGCGGGAGAGCACTCCTACGAGCAGTACTTC. The variable domain in full, completed from reference TRBV7-9 and TRBJ2-7, reads DTGVSQNPRHKITKRGQNVTFRCDPISEHNRLYWYRQTLGQGPEFLTYFQNEAQLEKSRLLSDRFSAERPKGSFSTLEIQRTEQGDSAMYLCASSSRLAGEHSYEQYFGPGTRLTVT.

Points on this clone: The same CDR3 can be traced to other DNA sequences in this sample. V is TRBV4-3 and J is TRBJ2-7; TRBD1 matches 7 bases. This CDR3 is 14 amino acids long. Looked up from germline, CDR1 is LGHNA and CDR2 is YSLEER. Trimming at V came to 0 bases and at J to 1 base, leaving 0 bases not matched to a gene. CDR3 DNA: TGCGCCAGCAGCCAAGAACAGGGGTCCTACGAGCAGTACTTC. Translating gives CASSQEQGSYEQYF.

The rearrangement uses TRBV12-5 and TRBJ2-1; perhaps TRBD2 as D (6 bases). The CDR3 has 14 residues. The germline V gene encodes CDR1 LGHNT and CDR2 FRNRAP. Trimming took off 2 bases at V and 10 bases at J, with 15 bases between the two ends. CDR3 bases: TGTGCTAGTGGTTTGCTGGGGGAGGCGCGAGAGCAGTTCTTC. This translates into CASGLLGEAREQFF.

This rearrangement joins TRBV5-4 to TRBJ2-6, with no clear D. Trimming removed 4 bases at V and 0 bases at J, with 11 bases between. CDR1 is SGHNT and CDR2 is YYREEE in the germline V gene (reference sequence). There are 16 residues in the CDR3. CDR3 nucleotide sequence: TGTGCCAGCAGCCCGTCGAATGACTCTGGGGCCAACGTCCTGACTTTC. It encodes CASSPSNDSGANVLTF. Complete variable domain (other parts from reference TRBV5-4 and TRBJ2-6): ETGVTQSPTHLIKTRGQQVTLRCSSQSGHNTVSWYQQALGQGPQFIFQYYREEENGRGNFPPRFSGLQFPNYSSELNVNALELDDSALYLCASSPSNDSGANVLTFGAGSRLTVL.

This sequence joins TRBV6-1 and TRBJ2-2; no reliable D call. Looked up from germline, CDR1 is MNHNS and CDR2 is SASEGT. The CDR3 is made up of 12 amino acids. V lost 6 bases to trimming and J lost 5 bases, with 7 bases between them. CDR3 sequence: CASRIDTGELFF. The CDR3 nucleotides are TGTGCCAGCAGGATAGATACCGGGGAGCTGTTTTTT.

V and J are TRBV19 and TRBJ1-1, with D hard to call. The ends were cut back, 2 bases at V and 5 bases at J, with 6 bases in the middle. The CDR3 is 12 residues long. The germline gives CDR1 LNHDA, CDR2 SQIVND (reference sequence). The DNA for the CDR3 is TGTGCCAGTAGTATACCAAAGACTGAAGCTTTCTTT. This codes for CASSIPKTEAFF.

V gene TRBV2 combines with J gene TRBJ1-2; tentative D call: TRBD1 (5 bases). The CDR3 has 15 amino acids. Germline V gene lookup returns CDR1 SNHLY and CDR2 FYNNEI. The ends were cut back, 9 bases at V and 3 bases at J, with 20 bases in the middle. The CDR3 loop is CARGALSGKHYGYTF. The CDR3 DNA sequence: TGTGCCAGAGGGGCTCTATCGGGAAAGCACTATGGCTACACCTTC. The full variable domain, with the rest looked up from reference TRBV2 and TRBJ1-2, is EPEVTQTPSHQVTQMGQEVILRCVPISNHLYFYWYRQILGQKVEFLVSFYNNEISEKSEIFDDQFSVERPDGSNFTLKIRSTKLEDSAMYFCARGALSGKHYGYTFGSGTRLTVV.

Regarding this clone: Additional DNA sequences in this sample encode the identical CDR3. The chain combines TRBV6-6 with TRBJ2-7, with D perhaps matching TRBD1 (6 bases). Germline V gene data show CDR1 as MNHNY and CDR2 as SVGAGI (reference sequence). V gave up 2 bases and J gave up 2 bases, with 10 bases separating them. The CDR3 totals 14 residues. The CDR3 reads CASSYGGTTYEQYF. As DNA, the CDR3 is TGTGCCAGCAGTTACGGGGGCACAACCTACGAGCAGTACTTC.

The chain links TRBV9 to TRBJ2-3; TRBD2 aligns across 11 bases. The V and J ends lost 4 bases and 2 bases, in that order; junction bases with no gene match: 3. Per the germline V gene, CDR1 is SGDLS and CDR2 is YYNGEE. CDR3 length: 15 residues. The CDR3 DNA sequence: TGTGCCAGCAGCATGGGACTAGCGGACACAGATACGCAGTATTTT. Translating it yields CASSMGLADTDTQYF. Based on the CDR3 plus reference TRBV9 and TRBJ2-3, the full variable domain is DSGVTQTPKHLITATGQRVTLRCSPRSGDLSVYWYQQSLDQGLQFLIQYYNGEERAKGNILERFSAQQFPDLHSELNLSSLELGDSALYFCASSMGLADTDTQYFGPGTRLTVL.

This chain joins TRBV19 and TRBJ2-7, with 8 bases aligning to TRBD1. V was clipped by 3 bases and J by 4 bases; unmatched bases: 8. CDR3 length: 15 residues. CDR1 is LNHDA, CDR2 SQIVND, per germline (reference sequence). In DNA form, the CDR3 reads TGTGCCAGTAGTATCGGACAGGGAGAGCTTTACGAGCAGTACTTC. It specifies CASSIGQGELYEQYF.

Worth noting for this clone: Other DNA sequences in this specimen translate into the identical CDR3. The V gene is TRBV30, the J gene TRBJ2-1, with a tentative D call TRBD2 (7 bases). The CDR3 is 13 residues long. The germline gives CDR1 GTSNPN, CDR2 SVGIG (reference sequence). V shed 0 bases and J shed 8 bases, with 11 bases lying between them. CDR3 sequence reads: CAWSVSGGDEQFF. The CDR3 nucleotides are TGTGCCTGGAGTGTATCGGGGGGCGATGAGCAGTTCTTC.